Each of the 14 T cell receptor beta chains below was sequenced from the same sample in a study of T-cell reconstitution after alpha-beta-depleted transplantation in children. Preparation of the TCRbeta library used unique molecular identifiers. TCRdb passed the PCR reads through MiXCR, listing each CDR3 protein once. The table lists under 300,000 distinct CDR3 sequences, under 14% of them singletons. Material: peripheral blood, obtained 180 days after TCRalphabeta/CD19-depleted stem cell transplant. Source of these receptors: a male patient aged 2-9 years who had a stem cell transplant for chronic granulomatous disease, so the T cells may come from the graft donor.

This clonotype was picked up many times. V gene TRBV7-9 combines with J gene TRBJ2-7; D could derive from TRBD1 or TRBD2 (6 bases each). Germline V gene lookup returns CDR1 SEHNR and CDR2 FQNEAQ (reference sequence). The CDR3 sequence is 12 residues long. V gave up 7 bases and J gave up 7 bases, with 14 bases separating them. In DNA form, the CDR3 reads TGTGCCAGCAATCAGGAGGGGGAAGAGCAGTACTTC. Its translation is CASNQEGEEQYF.

To note about this clonotype: The junction and the germline gene differ at one end; a read error may be behind it. CDR3 nucleotide sequence: TGTGCCGGCAGCTTATCTTTCGGCAGGGAGATGAAAGAGACCCAGTACTTC. Translation: CAGSLSFGREMKETQYF. The rearrangement uses TRBV13 and TRBJ2-5; D might be TRBD1 or TRBD2, each matching 5 bases. The CDR3 spans 17 residues. Germline V gene data show CDR1 as PRHDT and CDR2 as FYEKMQ (reference sequence).

At least ten counts were recorded for this clonotype. The chain recombines TRBV7-7 with TRBJ2-1; possibly TRBD2 for D (6 bases). CDR1 and CDR2 (germline): SSHAT, FNYEAQ (reference sequence). This CDR3 region has 15 residues. Trimming shortened V by 5 bases and J by 4 bases, and 15 bases separated the two germline ends. The CDR3 loop reads CASSPLLRGYNEQFF. For the CDR3, the DNA is TGTGCCAGCAGCCCCCTGCTGCGGGGTTACAATGAGCAGTTCTTC.

This chain connects TRBV12-3 or TRBV12-4 to TRBJ1-6; 9 nucleotides match TRBD1. Trimming cost V 7 bases and J 0 bases; bases outside gene matches: 4. CDR3 length: 16 amino acids. The CDR3 spells CASTKTGGSYNSPLHF. CDR3 sequence (DNA): TGTGCCAGCACCAAGACAGGGGGCTCCTATAATTCACCCCTCCACTTT.

This clonotype came up once. A much larger clonotype is one base distant, so this may be a read error. The rearrangement links TRBV5-1 to TRBJ2-7; D call uncertain. The germline CDR1 and CDR2 sequences are SGHRS and YFSETQ. The CDR3 runs 14 residues. The CDR3 loop reads CANSLVGELGEQYF. CDR3 DNA: TGCGCCAACAGCTTGGTTGGAGAACTTGGCGAGCAGTACTTC. Drawing the rest from reference TRBV5-1 and TRBJ2-7, the complete variable domain is KAGVTQTPRYLIKTRGQQVTLSCSPISGHRSVSWYQQTPGQGLQFLFEYFSETQRNKGNFPGRFSGRQFSNSRSEMNVSTLELGDSALYLCANSLVGELGEQYFGPGTRLTVT.

In this sample, this clonotype turned up many times. The J gene is TRBJ2-1, the V gene TRBV28; 11 bases are a match to TRBD2. From germline, CDR1 is MDHEN and CDR2 SYDVKM. The length of the CDR3 is 16 residues. Losses at the gene ends were 3 bases for V and 7 bases for J; bases not matched to a gene: 8. The CDR3 here is CASSFQLAGAVNEQFF. CDR3 bases: TGTGCCAGCAGTTTCCAACTAGCGGGAGCGGTGAATGAGCAGTTCTTC.

This clonotype was observed a handful of times. The V gene is TRBV28, the J gene TRBJ2-1; 7 nucleotides align to TRBD2. V shed 2 bases, J shed 8 bases, and the junction held 6 bases outside the gene matches. The CDR3 loop spans 14 amino acids. Germline CDR1 MDHEN, CDR2 SYDVKM. CDR3 nucleotides: TGTGCCAGCAGTTTACGTCTAGCGGCCCATGAGCAGTTCTTC. Residues: CASSLRLAAHEQFF.

This clonotype was counted at least ten times. V usage is TRBV10-2 and J usage is TRBJ2-3; 9 bases map to TRBD2. With 7 bases clipped from V and 6 bases from J, the junction kept 8 bases outside the gene matches. CDR3 size: 14 residues. Germline CDR1 is WSHSY and CDR2 is SAAADI. The CDR3, as DNA: TGCGCCAGCACCCCTAGCGGGGTCCGTGATACGCAGTATTTT. Translated, it gives CASTPSGVRDTQYF.

The V call is TRBV5-6, the J call TRBJ2-7; 11 positions agree with TRBD2. V dropped 4 bases and J dropped 2; count of bases not matched to a gene: 14. Germline V lookup: CDR1 SGHDT, CDR2 YYEEEE. The CDR3 is made up of 18 amino acids. The CDR3 spells CASSTSRTLAGGAYEQYF. The CDR3 DNA follows: TGTGCCAGCAGCACATCCAGGACCCTAGCGGGGGGTGCCTACGAGCAGTACTTC. Using reference TRBV5-6 and TRBJ2-7 for the parts outside the CDR3, the full variable domain is DAGVTQSPTHLIKTRGQQVTLRCSPKSGHDTVSWYQQALGQGPQFIFQYYEEEERQRGNFPDRFSGHQFPNYSSELNVNALLLGDSALYLCASSTSRTLAGGAYEQYFGPGTRLTVT.

This clonotype came up a few times. The chain employs TRBV19 and TRBJ1-1; 8 nucleotides agree with TRBD1. CDR3 length: 16 amino acids. V dropped 7 bases and J dropped 2; count of bases not matched to a gene: 12. CDR1 and CDR2 (germline): LNHDA, SQIVND (reference sequence). CDR3 region: CASTSGRGHRNTEAFF. For the CDR3, the DNA is TGTGCCAGTACCTCGGGCAGGGGGCACCGAAACACTGAAGCTTTCTTT. The whole variable domain, filled in from reference TRBV19 and TRBJ1-1, reads DGGITQSPKYLFRKEGQNVTLSCEQNLNHDAMYWYRQDPGQGLRLIYYSQIVNDFQKGDIAEGYSVSREKKESFPLTVTSAQKNPTAFYLCASTSGRGHRNTEAFFGQGTRLTVV.

In its sample, this clonotype was seen many times. The V gene is TRBV20-1, the J gene TRBJ1-1; D unresolved. The V end lost 3 bases, the J end lost 7 bases, and 12 bases lay between the germline ends. The CDR3 is 12 amino acids. The germline V gene has CDR1 DFQATT and CDR2 SNEGSKA (reference sequence). As DNA, the CDR3 is TGCAGTGCTAGCCGGGTCAGTAATGAAGCTTTCTTT. Translation: CSASRVSNEAFF.

This clonotype was found many times. CDR3: CASSIKRGGDTQYF. In DNA form, the CDR3 reads TGTGCCAGCAGTATCAAGCGGGGAGGAGATACGCAGTATTTT. This chain joins TRBV12-3 or TRBV12-4 and TRBJ2-3; 7 positions agree with TRBD2. V lost 5 bases and J lost 5; bases outside the gene matches: 7. The CDR3 sequence is 14 residues long.

This clonotype was recorded many times. The rearrangement uses TRBV20-1 and TRBJ2-1; D perhaps matches TRBD2 (6 bases). V lost 4 bases and J 7 bases, leaving 11 bases between the germline ends. The CDR3 is 12 residues long. The germline CDR1 and CDR2 sequences are DFQATT and SNEGSKA (reference sequence). CDR3 loop: CSAITLANEQFF. The CDR3 DNA sequence: TGCAGTGCTATTACTCTAGCGAATGAGCAGTTCTTC.

The chain joins TRBV28 to TRBJ2-7, with 7 bases matching TRBD1. J gave up 3 bases and V 6 bases, and 5 bases lay outside the gene matches. The CDR3 has 13 amino acids. CDR1 MDHEN and CDR2 SYDVKM come from the germline V gene. CDR3 in amino acids: CASRLSGGYEQYF. The CDR3 region has the DNA TGTGCCAGCAGGCTATCAGGGGGCTACGAGCAGTACTTC.